There are a few counts of the clone carrying this T cell receptor (beta chain). No antigen is known for it. The entry originates in a study of cytomegalovirus exposure and HLA in healthy donors. The germline CDR1 and CDR2 sequences are LGHNA and YNFKEQ. The CDR3 is made up of 14 amino acids. V lost 4 bases to trimming and J lost 4 bases; unmatched junction nucleotides: 5. The PCR made use of 60 Vbeta and 13 Jbeta primers. Repertoires were generated with immunoSEQ multiplex PCR, while TCRdb's copy carries only in-frame clones and drops some. Of about 150,000 clones in the sample, about 80% were seen once. General study results and limits: Some highly shared sequence variants likely arose as a pipeline artifact.

The clonotype originates from a man younger than 40 in good health and CMV-seropositive. Sequencing used PBMCs. V and J are TRBV4-2 and TRBJ1-1; 8 nucleotides match TRBD1. DNA of the CDR3: TGTGCCAGCAGCCGCCGGACAGGGCGCACTGAAGCTTTCTTT. Translated: CASSRRTGRTEAFF.